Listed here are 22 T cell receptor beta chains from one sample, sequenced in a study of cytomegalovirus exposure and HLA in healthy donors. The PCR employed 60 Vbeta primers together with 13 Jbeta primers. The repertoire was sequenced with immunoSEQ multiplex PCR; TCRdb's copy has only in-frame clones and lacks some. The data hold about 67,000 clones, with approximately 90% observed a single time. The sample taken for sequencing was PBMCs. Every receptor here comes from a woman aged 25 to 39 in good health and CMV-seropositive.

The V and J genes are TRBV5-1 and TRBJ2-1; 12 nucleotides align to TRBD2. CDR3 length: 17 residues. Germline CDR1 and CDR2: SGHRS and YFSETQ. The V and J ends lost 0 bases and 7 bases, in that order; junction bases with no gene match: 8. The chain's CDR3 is CASSLVASGRAGNEQFF. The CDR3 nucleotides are TGCGCCAGCAGCTTGGTGGCTAGCGGGAGGGCCGGGAATGAGCAGTTCTTC.

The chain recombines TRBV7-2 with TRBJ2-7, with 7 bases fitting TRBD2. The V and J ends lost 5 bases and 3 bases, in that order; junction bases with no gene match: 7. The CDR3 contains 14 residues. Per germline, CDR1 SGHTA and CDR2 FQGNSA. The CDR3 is CASSLLGGGYEQYF. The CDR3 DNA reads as TGTGCCAGCAGCCTGCTGGGGGGGGGCTACGAGCAGTACTTC.

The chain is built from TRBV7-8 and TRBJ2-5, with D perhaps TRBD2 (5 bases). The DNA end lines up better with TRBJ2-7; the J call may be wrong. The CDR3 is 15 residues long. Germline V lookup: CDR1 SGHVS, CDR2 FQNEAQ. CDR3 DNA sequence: TGTGCCAGCAGCTTAGGGGGAGACTATTCCTACGAGCAGTACTTC. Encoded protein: CASSLGGDYSYEQYF.

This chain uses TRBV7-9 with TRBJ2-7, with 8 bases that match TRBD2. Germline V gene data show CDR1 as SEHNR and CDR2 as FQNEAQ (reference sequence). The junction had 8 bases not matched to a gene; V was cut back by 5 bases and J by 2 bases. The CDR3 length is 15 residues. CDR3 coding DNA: TGTGCCAGCAGCCCGGGCCCGGGACTAGCCTACGAGCAGTACTTC. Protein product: CASSPGPGLAYEQYF.

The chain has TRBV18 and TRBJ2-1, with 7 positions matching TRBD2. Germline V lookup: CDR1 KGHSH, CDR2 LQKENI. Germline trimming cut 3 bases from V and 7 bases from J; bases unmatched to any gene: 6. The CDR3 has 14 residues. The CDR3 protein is CASSPSGRLNEQFF. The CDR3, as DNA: TGTGCCAGCTCACCTTCCGGGAGGTTGAATGAGCAGTTCTTC.

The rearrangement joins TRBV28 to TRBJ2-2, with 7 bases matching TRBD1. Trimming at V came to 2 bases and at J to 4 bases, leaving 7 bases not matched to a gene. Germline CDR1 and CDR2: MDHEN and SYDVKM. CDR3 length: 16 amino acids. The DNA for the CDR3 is TGTGCCAGCAGTTTAGCCACAGACAGGGCCACCGGGGAGCTGTTTTTT. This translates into CASSLATDRATGELFF.

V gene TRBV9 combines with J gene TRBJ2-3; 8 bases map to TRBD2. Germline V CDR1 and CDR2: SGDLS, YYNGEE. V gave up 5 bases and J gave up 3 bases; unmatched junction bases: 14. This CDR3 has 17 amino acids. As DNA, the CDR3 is TGTGCCAGCAGGGGGGGAACCGGGACTAGTCTGACAGATACGCAGTATTTT. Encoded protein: CASRGGTGTSLTDTQYF.

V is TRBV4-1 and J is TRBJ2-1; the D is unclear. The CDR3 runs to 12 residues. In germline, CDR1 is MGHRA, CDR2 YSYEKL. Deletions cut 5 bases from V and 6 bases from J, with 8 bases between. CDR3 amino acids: CASSALGNEQFF. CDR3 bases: TGCGCCAGCAGCGCCCTAGGCAATGAGCAGTTCTTC.

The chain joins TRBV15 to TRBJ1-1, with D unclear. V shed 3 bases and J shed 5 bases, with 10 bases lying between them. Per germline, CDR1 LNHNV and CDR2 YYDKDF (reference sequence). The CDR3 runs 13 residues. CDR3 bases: TGTGCCACCAGCAGGGAGGCCTTGACTGAAGCTTTCTTT. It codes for CATSREALTEAFF.

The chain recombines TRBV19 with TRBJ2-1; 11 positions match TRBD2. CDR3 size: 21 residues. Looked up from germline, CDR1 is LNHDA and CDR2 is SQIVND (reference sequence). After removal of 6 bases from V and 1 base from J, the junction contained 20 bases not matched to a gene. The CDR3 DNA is TGTGCCAGTAGAGAGACCGGGCGCTTGAAGACTAGCGGGACGTCCTACAATGAGCAGTTCTTC. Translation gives CASRETGRLKTSGTSYNEQFF.

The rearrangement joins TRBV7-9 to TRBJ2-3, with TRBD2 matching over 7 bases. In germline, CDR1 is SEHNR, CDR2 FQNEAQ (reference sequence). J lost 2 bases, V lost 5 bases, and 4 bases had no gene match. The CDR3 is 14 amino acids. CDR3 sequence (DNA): TGTGCCAGCAGCACAACTAGCGCCACAGATACGCAGTATTTT. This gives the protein CASSTTSATDTQYF.

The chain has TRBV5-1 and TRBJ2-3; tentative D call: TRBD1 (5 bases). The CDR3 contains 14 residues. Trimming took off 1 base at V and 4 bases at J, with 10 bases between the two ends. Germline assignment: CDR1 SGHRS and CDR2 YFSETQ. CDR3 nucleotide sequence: TGCGCCAGCAGCTTGCAGGGATCGGCAGATACGCAGTATTTT. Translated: CASSLQGSADTQYF.

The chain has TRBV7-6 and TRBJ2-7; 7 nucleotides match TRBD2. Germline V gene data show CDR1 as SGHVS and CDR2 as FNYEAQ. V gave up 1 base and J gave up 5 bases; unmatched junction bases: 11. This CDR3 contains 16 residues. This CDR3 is CASSLEVRREHNEQYF. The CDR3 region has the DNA TGTGCCAGCAGCTTAGAGGTCCGGCGGGAGCACAACGAGCAGTACTTC.

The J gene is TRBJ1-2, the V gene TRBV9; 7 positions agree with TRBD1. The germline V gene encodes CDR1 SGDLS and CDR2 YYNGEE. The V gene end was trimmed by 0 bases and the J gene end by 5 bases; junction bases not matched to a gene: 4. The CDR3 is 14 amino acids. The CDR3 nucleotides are TGTGCCAGCAGCGTAGGGTCAGGGGGGTATGGCTACACCTTC. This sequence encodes CASSVGSGGYGYTF.

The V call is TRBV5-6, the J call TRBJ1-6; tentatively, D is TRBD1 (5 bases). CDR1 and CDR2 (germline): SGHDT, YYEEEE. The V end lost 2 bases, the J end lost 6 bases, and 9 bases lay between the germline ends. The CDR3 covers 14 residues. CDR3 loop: CASSFDSFNSPLHF. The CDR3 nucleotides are TGTGCCAGCAGCTTCGACAGCTTTAATTCACCCCTCCACTTT.

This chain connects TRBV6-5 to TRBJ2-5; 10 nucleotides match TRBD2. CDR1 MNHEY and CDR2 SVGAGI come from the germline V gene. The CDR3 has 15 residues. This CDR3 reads CASAWQREGRETQYF. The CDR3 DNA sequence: TGTGCTTCAGCGTGGCAGCGGGAGGGCCGAGAGACCCAGTACTTC.

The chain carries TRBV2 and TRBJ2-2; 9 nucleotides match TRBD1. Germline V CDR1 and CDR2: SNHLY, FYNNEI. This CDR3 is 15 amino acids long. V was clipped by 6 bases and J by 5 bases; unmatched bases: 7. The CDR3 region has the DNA TGTGCCAGCAGGGGGGGACAGGGAGAGACCGGGGAGCTGTTTTTT. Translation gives CASRGGQGETGELFF.

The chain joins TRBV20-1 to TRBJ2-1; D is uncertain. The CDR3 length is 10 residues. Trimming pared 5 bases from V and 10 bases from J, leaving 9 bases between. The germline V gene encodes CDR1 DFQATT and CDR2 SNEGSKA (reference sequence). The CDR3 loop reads CSAGQAEQFF. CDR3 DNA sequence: TGCAGTGCTGGCCAGGCAGAGCAGTTCTTC.

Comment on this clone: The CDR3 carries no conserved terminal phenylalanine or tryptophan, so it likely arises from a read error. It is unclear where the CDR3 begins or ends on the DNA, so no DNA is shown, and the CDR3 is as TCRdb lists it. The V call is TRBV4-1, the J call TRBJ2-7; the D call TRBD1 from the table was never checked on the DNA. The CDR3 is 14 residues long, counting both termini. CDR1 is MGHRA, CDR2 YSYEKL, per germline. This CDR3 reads CASTTSDIGVTRSP.

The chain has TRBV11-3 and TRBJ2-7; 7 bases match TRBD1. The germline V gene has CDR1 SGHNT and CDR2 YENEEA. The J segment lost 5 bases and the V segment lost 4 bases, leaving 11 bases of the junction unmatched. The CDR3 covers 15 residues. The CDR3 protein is CASSYGTVLRDEQYF. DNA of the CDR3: TGTGCCAGCAGCTACGGGACAGTACTGAGGGACGAGCAGTACTTC.

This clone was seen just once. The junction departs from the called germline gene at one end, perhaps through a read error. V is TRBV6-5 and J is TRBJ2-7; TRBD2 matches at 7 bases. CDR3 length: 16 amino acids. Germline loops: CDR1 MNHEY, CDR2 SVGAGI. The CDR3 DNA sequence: TGTGCCAGCAGTTTAGAGTACGGGGGGAGCTCCTACGAGCGGTACTTC. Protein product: CASSLEYGGSSYERYF.

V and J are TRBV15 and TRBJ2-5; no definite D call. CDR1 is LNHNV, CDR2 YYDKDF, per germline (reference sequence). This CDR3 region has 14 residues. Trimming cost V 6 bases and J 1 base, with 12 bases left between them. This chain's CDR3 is CATRKNPGQETQYF. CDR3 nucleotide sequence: TGTGCCACCAGAAAAAACCCGGGCCAAGAGACCCAGTACTTC. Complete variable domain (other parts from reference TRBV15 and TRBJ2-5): DAMVIQNPRYQVTQFGKPVTLSCSQTLNHNVMYWYQQKSSQAPKLLFHYYDKDFNNEADTPDNFQSRRPNTSFCFLDIRSPGLGDTAMYLCATRKNPGQETQYFGPGTRLLVL.